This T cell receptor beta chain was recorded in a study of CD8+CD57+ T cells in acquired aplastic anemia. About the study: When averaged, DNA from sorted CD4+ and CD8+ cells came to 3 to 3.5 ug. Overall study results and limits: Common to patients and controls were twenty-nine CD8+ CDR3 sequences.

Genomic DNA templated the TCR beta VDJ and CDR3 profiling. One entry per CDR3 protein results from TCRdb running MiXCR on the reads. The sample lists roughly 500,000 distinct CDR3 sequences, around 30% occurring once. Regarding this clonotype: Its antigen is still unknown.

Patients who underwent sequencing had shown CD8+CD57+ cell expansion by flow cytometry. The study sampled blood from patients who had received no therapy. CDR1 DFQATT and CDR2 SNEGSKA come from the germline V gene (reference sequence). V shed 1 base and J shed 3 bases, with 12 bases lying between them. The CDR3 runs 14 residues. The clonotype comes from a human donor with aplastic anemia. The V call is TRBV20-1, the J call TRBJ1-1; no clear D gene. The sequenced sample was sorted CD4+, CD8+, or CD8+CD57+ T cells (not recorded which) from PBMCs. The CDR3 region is CSARGRRGYTEAFF. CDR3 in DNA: TGCAGTGCTAGAGGTCGACGCGGATACACTGAAGCTTTCTTT.